This T cell receptor (beta chain) is from a study of blood T cells in healthy people across ages. The CDR3 sequence is 16 residues long. V lost 5 bases to trimming and J lost 2 bases; unmatched junction nucleotides: 5. Germline lookup yields CDR1 SGHTA and CDR2 FQGNSA. A second PCR, run for about 6 to 11 cycles, used a sample-barcoded 5' primer plus a J-beta primer mix. TCRdb analysed the 5' RACE reads with MiXCR anew, one entry per CDR3 protein. The sample holds fewer than 650,000 distinct CDR3 sequences, about 25% seen once. In addition, the sample was reused for a study of T cells of mothers and their children.

The genes are TRBV7-2 and TRBJ2-5, with 13 positions matching TRBD2. The clonotype originates from a boy aged 2 to 10 in good health. Sequencing was done on a sample of blood. CDR3 sequence (DNA): TGTGCCAGCAGCCCGACACTAGCGGGAGGGCAAGAGACCCAGTACTTC. Protein: CASSPTLAGGQETQYF.